These 25 T cell receptor beta chains came from one sample sequenced in a study of CD8 T cells in ankylosing spondylitis (dated by TCRdb to 2016 to 2017). The method was 5' RACE. The data were produced on an Illumina HiSeq 2500. In TCRdb, the public reads were trimmed at Q25 with fastp and aligned with MiXCR, with productive beta chains retained. Every CDR3 protein is listed once, alongside the most common genes and DNA of its rows. The sample contains some 140,000 distinct CDR3 sequences, around 6.6% of them found a single time. The leading ten clones occupy around 11% of the sample. The material sequenced was blood, either unsorted or a sorted T cell fraction (not recorded which). These receptors were collected from a female donor with ankylosing spondylitis or in good health (not recorded which).

The sample holds a few counts of this clonotype. The chain links TRBV7-6 to TRBJ2-1, with a weak D call TRBD2 (6 bases). Trimming took off 7 bases at V and 3 bases at J, with 19 bases between the two ends. Germline V gene lookup returns CDR1 SGHVS and CDR2 FNYEAQ. This CDR3 is 16 amino acids long. The CDR3 DNA reads TGTGCCAGCATCCCGGGGTGGGGACTTAACTACAATGAGCAGTTCTTC. Its protein is CASIPGWGLNYNEQFF.

This clonotype was picked up many times. The chain has TRBV29-1 and TRBJ1-1; D is perhaps TRBD1 (5 bases). Germline CDR1 and CDR2: SQVTM and ANQGSEA. The length of the CDR3 is 14 residues. Trimming took off 7 bases at V and 0 bases at J, with 15 bases between the two ends. The CDR3 region is CSARRSGLNTEAFF. CDR3 DNA: TGCAGCGCCCGGAGGTCGGGGCTGAACACTGAAGCTTTCTTT.

In its sample, this clonotype was seen many times. The J gene is TRBJ2-7, the V gene TRBV5-1; maybe TRBD1 (5 bases). V lost 1 base and J 4 bases, leaving 15 bases between the germline ends. The germline V gene encodes CDR1 SGHRS and CDR2 YFSETQ. The CDR3 has 15 residues. CDR3 amino acids: CASSLNAAGRYEQYF. As DNA, the CDR3 is TGCGCCAGCAGCTTGAACGCGGCAGGGCGATACGAGCAGTACTTC.

This clonotype appeared many times. V usage is TRBV19 and J usage is TRBJ2-3; TRBD1 agrees at 8 bases. Per germline, CDR1 LNHDA and CDR2 SQIVND (reference sequence). V trimming: 5 bases; J trimming: 3 bases; junction bases outside the gene matches: 10. The CDR3 is 16 amino acids. The CDR3 region has the DNA TGTGCCAGTAGTGCCAGACAGGGGCTGGGAACAGATACGCAGTATTTT. Its translation is CASSARQGLGTDTQYF.

This clonotype came up many times. The chain has TRBV12-3 or TRBV12-4 and TRBJ1-2; 10 positions match TRBD1. Unmatched junction bases numbered 6, after V lost 4 bases and J lost 4 bases. The CDR3 is 15 residues long. CDR3 sequence (DNA): TGTGCCAGCAGTTCCCGGGACAGGGGAACCTATGGCTACACCTTC. Translated: CASSSRDRGTYGYTF.

This clonotype was found many times. The chain has TRBV27 and TRBJ1-1; D might be TRBD1 (5 bases). CDR3 size: 15 residues. V shed 3 bases and J shed 1 base, with 12 bases lying between them. In germline, CDR1 is MNHEY, CDR2 SMNVEV (reference sequence). The CDR3 sequence: CASSFSRAQNTEAFF. As DNA, the CDR3 is TGTGCCAGCAGTTTTTCCAGGGCTCAGAACACTGAAGCTTTCTTT.

This rearrangement joins TRBV7-9 to TRBJ2-1; tentative D call: TRBD1 (6 bases). V was clipped by 5 bases and J by 8 bases, with 13 bases between them. CDR1 and CDR2 (germline): SEHNR, FQNEAQ (reference sequence). The CDR3 sequence is 13 residues long. CDR3 in amino acids: CASSGYRVDEQFF. The CDR3 region has the DNA TGTGCCAGCAGCGGTTACAGGGTGGATGAGCAGTTCTTC. Full variable domain (rest looked up from reference TRBV7-9 and TRBJ2-1): DTGVSQNPRHKITKRGQNVTFRCDPISEHNRLYWYRQTLGQGPEFLTYFQNEAQLEKSRLLSDRFSAERPKGSFSTLEIQRTEQGDSAMYLCASSGYRVDEQFFGPGTRLTVL.

This clonotype has at least ten counts. The genes are TRBV5-1 and TRBJ1-1; D is possibly TRBD1 (6 bases). The CDR3 contains 14 residues. V was trimmed by 4 bases and J by 0 bases, leaving 10 bases between them. Germline CDR1 and CDR2: SGHRS and YFSETQ. This CDR3 is CASSVQGMNTEAFF. In nucleotides, the CDR3 is TGCGCCAGCAGCGTACAGGGAATGAACACTGAAGCTTTCTTT.

This clonotype was found many times. The chain couples TRBV6-1 to TRBJ2-1; 7 nucleotides line up with TRBD1. The CDR3 contains 15 residues. J lost 0 bases, V lost 6 bases, and 5 bases had no gene match. The germline gives CDR1 MNHNS, CDR2 SASEGT. The CDR3 nucleotides are TGTGCCAGCAGCCGGGACAGCAGCTCCTACAATGAGCAGTTCTTC. It encodes CASSRDSSSYNEQFF.

This clonotype came up many times. The chain carries TRBV7-6 and TRBJ2-7; tentatively, D is TRBD1 or TRBD2 (5 bases each). Between the trimmed V and J ends, which lost 6 bases and 4 bases, there was a span of 13 bases. The CDR3 contains 13 residues. The germline V gene encodes CDR1 SGHVS and CDR2 FNYEAQ. CDR3 nucleotides: TGTGCCAGCAGTCCCCTGGGGGTATACGAGCAGTACTTC. It is translated as CASSPLGVYEQYF.

This clonotype was detected a few times. This chain connects TRBV7-2 to TRBJ1-1; 8 nucleotides line up with TRBD1. The germline gives CDR1 SGHTA, CDR2 FQGNSA. This CDR3 is built from 13 residues. V trimming: 5 bases; J trimming: 7 bases; junction bases outside the gene matches: 6. Written as DNA, the CDR3 is TGTGCCAGCAGCCTACAGGGGGTGGGTGAAGCTTTCTTT. Translated: CASSLQGVGEAFF.

This clonotype was seen a single time. The CDR3, as DNA: TGTGCCAGCAGCCCGGGACTAGCGGTGGACACCGGGGAGCTGTTTTTT. Protein: CASSPGLAVDTGELFF. This rearrangement joins TRBV11-2 to TRBJ2-2, with 11 bases matching TRBD2. Germline CDR1 and CDR2: SGHAT and FQNNGV. CDR3 size: 16 residues. The V and J ends lost 5 bases and 3 bases, in that order; junction bases with no gene match: 5.

This clonotype occurred a few times. The chain employs TRBV7-2 and TRBJ2-7; D remains ambiguous. The germline CDR1 and CDR2 sequences are SGHTA and FQGNSA. V was trimmed by 2 bases and J by 2 bases, leaving 7 bases between them. CDR3 length equals 13 residues. The chain's CDR3 is CASSLSATYEQYF. Here the CDR3 DNA reads TGTGCCAGCAGCTTATCAGCCACCTACGAGCAGTACTTC.

This clonotype has ten or more counts. This rearrangement joins TRBV20-1 to TRBJ2-1, with 8 positions matching TRBD2. Germline V gene sequence: CDR1 DFQATT, CDR2 SNEGSKA (reference sequence). Unmatched junction bases numbered 8, after V lost 0 bases and J lost 4 bases. This CDR3 has 16 amino acids. Written as DNA, the CDR3 is TGCAGTGCTAGAGATGCAACTAGCGGACTTTACAATGAGCAGTTCTTC. It codes for CSARDATSGLYNEQFF.

This clonotype has ten or more counts. The chain recombines TRBV5-1 with TRBJ2-5; D may be TRBD2 (6 bases). Germline V gene sequence: CDR1 SGHRS, CDR2 YFSETQ. Trimming pared 4 bases from V and 3 bases from J, leaving 16 bases between. This CDR3 region has 15 residues. The CDR3 sequence is CASSGSGTQEETQYF. The DNA for the CDR3 is TGCGCCAGCAGCGGGTCCGGGACTCAAGAAGAGACCCAGTACTTC. The full variable domain, its missing parts supplied by reference TRBV5-1 and TRBJ2-5, is KAGVTQTPRYLIKTRGQQVTLSCSPISGHRSVSWYQQTPGQGLQFLFEYFSETQRNKGNFPGRFSGRQFSNSRSEMNVSTLELGDSALYLCASSGSGTQEETQYFGPGTRLLVL.

Many counts were recorded for this clonotype. The chain joins TRBV20-1 to TRBJ1-1; the D gene is possibly TRBD1 (6 bases). Trimming took 5 bases from V and 4 from J, leaving 11 bases between them. The length of the CDR3 is 12 residues. Germline-derived CDR1 and CDR2 are DFQATT and SNEGSKA (reference sequence). The CDR3 DNA sequence: TGCAGTGCTGGAAGGGGGGCCACTGAAGCTTTCTTT. Its translation: CSAGRGATEAFF.

This clonotype has at least ten counts. This chain uses TRBV6-2 or TRBV6-3 with TRBJ2-3, with 12 bases that match TRBD2. This CDR3 spans 15 amino acids. CDR1 and CDR2 from the germline V gene are MNHEY and SVGEGT. Trimming at V came to 6 bases and at J to 3 bases, leaving 4 bases not matched to a gene. CDR3 bases: TGTGCCAGCAGCACGACTAGCGGGGGAACAGATACGCAGTATTTT. The encoded protein is CASSTTSGGTDTQYF.

This clonotype was seen repeatedly, ten times or more. This chain links TRBV5-1 with TRBJ2-2; 7 nucleotides line up with TRBD1. V shed 8 bases and J 6 bases; nucleotides not matched to a gene: 10. Germline CDR1 reads SGHRS; CDR2 reads YFSETQ. The CDR3 contains 14 residues. CDR3 amino acids: CASGGQPGSGELFF. The CDR3 nucleotides are TGCGCCAGTGGGGGACAGCCCGGTTCCGGGGAGCTGTTTTTT.

This sequence joins TRBV20-1 and TRBJ2-1; TRBD2 aligns across 8 bases. Germline CDR1 DFQATT, CDR2 SNEGSKA (reference sequence). The V segment lost 1 base and the J segment 0 bases; nucleotides outside the gene matches: 8. The CDR3 is made up of 17 amino acids. The CDR3 coding sequence is TGCAGTGCTAGAGTCTTCAGCGGGGGCGACTCCTACAATGAGCAGTTCTTC. Translated: CSARVFSGGDSYNEQFF.

This clonotype was seen many times. The genes are TRBV20-1 and TRBJ2-1, with 7 nucleotides matching TRBD1. This CDR3 spans 13 amino acids. CDR1 and CDR2 (germline): DFQATT, SNEGSKA (reference sequence). V shed 6 bases, J shed 7 bases, and the junction held 9 bases outside the gene matches. CDR3 DNA sequence: TGCAGTGCCCTTTTAGGGGGCGGAAATGAGCAGTTCTTC. As protein: CSALLGGGNEQFF.

This clonotype was observed many times. The chain couples TRBV6-5 to TRBJ1-4; D not certain. In germline, CDR1 is MNHEY, CDR2 SVGAGI. This CDR3 contains 15 residues. V was trimmed by 2 bases and J by 3 bases, leaving 10 bases between them. CDR3 DNA sequence: TGTGCCAGCAGTTACGGGCGACCGCCTAATGAAAAACTGTTTTTT. This codes for CASSYGRPPNEKLFF.

The sample holds many counts of this clonotype. Sequence at one end of the junction differs from germline and may be a read error. This chain uses TRBV29-1 with TRBJ1-2; D remains ambiguous. The CDR3 spans 11 residues. The germline gives CDR1 SQVTM, CDR2 ANQGSEA. The CDR3 sequence is CSVEGSLASPF. In DNA, the CDR3 is TGCAGCGTTGAAGGCTCTTTGGCCTCTCCCTTC.

This clonotype was picked up many times. The V gene is TRBV20-1, the J gene TRBJ2-7, with TRBD1 as a possible D gene (5 bases). Deletions cut 1 base from V and 5 bases from J, with 18 bases between. This CDR3 region has 15 residues. CDR1 and CDR2 from the germline V gene are DFQATT and SNEGSKA (reference sequence). This CDR3 is CSARVTGYASNEQYF. Here the CDR3 DNA reads TGCAGTGCTAGAGTAACAGGATATGCATCTAACGAGCAGTACTTC.

This clonotype showed up just once. Since a much larger clone is just one base distant, this may be a read error. The chain is built from TRBV7-9 and TRBJ2-1; D remains ambiguous. Deletions cut 8 bases from V and 5 bases from J, with 13 bases between. Germline lookup yields CDR1 SEHNR and CDR2 FQNEAQ (reference sequence). The CDR3 contains 13 residues. The CDR3 loop is CASGSTENNEQFF. As DNA, the CDR3 is TGTGCCAGCGGCTCCACAGAAAACAATGAGCAGTTCTTC. The variable domain in full, with the rest retrieved from reference TRBV7-9 and TRBJ2-1, is DTGVSQNPRHKITKRGQNVTFRCDPISEHNRLYWYRQTLGQGPEFLTYFQNEAQLEKSRLLSDRFSAERPKGSFSTLEIQRTEQGDSAMYLCASGSTENNEQFFGPGTRLTVL.

The table lists this clonotype with many counts. The chain has TRBV27 and TRBJ1-6, with D possibly TRBD1 on 6 matching bases. The CDR3 length is 17 residues. Deletions cut 2 bases from V and 7 bases from J, with 18 bases between. CDR1 MNHEY and CDR2 SMNVEV come from the germline V gene (reference sequence). CDR3 in DNA: TGTGCCAGCAGTTTAAAAGGGGCGGACAGATACAATTCACCCCTCCACTTT. It is translated as CASSLKGADRYNSPLHF.